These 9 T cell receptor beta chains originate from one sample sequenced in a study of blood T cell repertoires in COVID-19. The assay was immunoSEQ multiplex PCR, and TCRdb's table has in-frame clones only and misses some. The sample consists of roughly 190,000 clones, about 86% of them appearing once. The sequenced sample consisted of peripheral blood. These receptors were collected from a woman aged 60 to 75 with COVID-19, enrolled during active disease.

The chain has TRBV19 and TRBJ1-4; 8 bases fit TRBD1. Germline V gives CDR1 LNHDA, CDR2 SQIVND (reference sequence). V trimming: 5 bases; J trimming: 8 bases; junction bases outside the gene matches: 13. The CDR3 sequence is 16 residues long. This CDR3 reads CASSAQGTGWKEKLFF. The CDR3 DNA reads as TGTGCCAGTAGTGCCCAAGGGACAGGCTGGAAAGAAAAACTGTTTTTT. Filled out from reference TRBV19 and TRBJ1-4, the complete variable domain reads DGGITQSPKYLFRKEGQNVTLSCEQNLNHDAMYWYRQDPGQGLRLIYYSQIVNDFQKGDIAEGYSVSREKKESFPLTVTSAQKNPTAFYLCASSAQGTGWKEKLFFGSGTQLSVL.

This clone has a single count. CDR3 in amino acids: CASSRTGGAGNQPQHF. The CDR3, as DNA: TGTGCCAGCAGCCGTACAGGGGGCGCCGGCAATCAGCCCCAGCATTTT. The rearrangement joins TRBV6-2 or TRBV6-3 to TRBJ1-5; 9 nucleotides match TRBD1. This CDR3 spans 16 amino acids. CDR1 is MNHEY, CDR2 SVGEGT, per germline. V shed 6 bases, J shed 2 bases, and the junction held 8 bases outside the gene matches.

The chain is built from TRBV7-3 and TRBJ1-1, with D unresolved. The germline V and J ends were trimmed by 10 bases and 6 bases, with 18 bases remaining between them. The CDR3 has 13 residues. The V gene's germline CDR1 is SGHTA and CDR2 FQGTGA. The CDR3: CATVLRDPPEAFF. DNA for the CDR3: TGTGCCACCGTATTGAGGGATCCCCCTGAAGCTTTCTTT.

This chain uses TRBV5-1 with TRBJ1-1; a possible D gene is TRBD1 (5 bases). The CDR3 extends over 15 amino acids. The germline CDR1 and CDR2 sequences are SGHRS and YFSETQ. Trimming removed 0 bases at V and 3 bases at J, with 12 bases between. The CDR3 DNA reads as TGCGCCAGCAGCTTGGCGCTTGGGGCTTACACTGAAGCTTTCTTT. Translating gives CASSLALGAYTEAFF.

The CDR3 is CASSQEGLAASEQYF. DNA of the CDR3: TGTGCCAGCAGCCAGGAGGGTCTAGCGGCAAGCGAGCAGTACTTC. The V gene is TRBV11-1, the J gene TRBJ2-7, with 7 bases that match TRBD2. The CDR3 is made up of 15 amino acids. Trimming cost V 5 bases and J 6 bases; bases outside gene matches: 13. CDR1 and CDR2 from the germline V gene are SGHAT and FQDESV (reference sequence).

DNA for the CDR3: TGTGCCACCAGTGACCCGGGACAGGGGGTACACGCCTTAGGGGAGCAGTTCTTC. As protein: CATSDPGQGVHALGEQFF. The chain carries TRBV24-1 and TRBJ2-1; TRBD1 aligns across 11 bases. Looked up from germline, CDR1 is KGHDR and CDR2 is SFDVKD. With 4 bases clipped from V and 10 bases from J, the junction kept 17 bases outside the gene matches. The CDR3 extends over 18 amino acids.

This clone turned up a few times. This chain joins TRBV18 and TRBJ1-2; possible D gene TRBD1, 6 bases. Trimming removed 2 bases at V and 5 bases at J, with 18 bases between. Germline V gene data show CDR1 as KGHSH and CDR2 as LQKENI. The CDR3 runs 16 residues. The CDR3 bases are TGTGCCAGCTCACCATTAGAGGACAGTACTTTTTATGGCTACACCTTC. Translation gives CASSPLEDSTFYGYTF.

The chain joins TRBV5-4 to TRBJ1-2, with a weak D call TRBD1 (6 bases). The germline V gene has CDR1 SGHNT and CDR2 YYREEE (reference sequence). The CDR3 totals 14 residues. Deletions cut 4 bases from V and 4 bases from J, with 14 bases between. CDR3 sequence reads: CASSKQGSLYGYTF. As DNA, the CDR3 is TGTGCCAGCAGCAAACAGGGCAGTCTCTATGGCTACACCTTC. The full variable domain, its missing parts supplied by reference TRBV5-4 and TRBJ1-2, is ETGVTQSPTHLIKTRGQQVTLRCSSQSGHNTVSWYQQALGQGPQFIFQYYREEENGRGNFPPRFSGLQFPNYSSELNVNALELDDSALYLCASSKQGSLYGYTFGSGTRLTVV.

The chain's CDR3 is CASSPGQGDNQPQHF. The CDR3 bases are TGTGCCAGCTCACCGGGACAGGGAGACAATCAGCCCCAGCATTTT. The chain couples TRBV18 to TRBJ1-5, with 9 bases aligning to TRBD1. The V gene end was trimmed by 3 bases and the J gene end by 3 bases; junction bases not matched to a gene: 3. This CDR3 has 15 residues. The germline V gene has CDR1 KGHSH and CDR2 LQKENI.